What follows is one T cell receptor beta chain and its context. Different DNA sequences within this sample yield the same CDR3. The sample is drawn from a study of blood T cell repertoires in COVID-19. On the study more broadly: Acute-phase and convalescent COVID-19 samples originated in the United States, Italy and Spain. Nucleic acid was either cDNA or gDNA, and it came from T cells, B-cell-depleted T cells, or PBMCs.

The germline V and J ends were trimmed by 0 bases and 6 bases, with 12 bases remaining between them. This CDR3 comprises 14 residues. Germline-derived CDR1 and CDR2 are SGHNT and YYREEE (reference sequence). TCRdb's table, derived via immunoSEQ multiplex PCR, lists solely in-frame clones and lacks some. The sample consists of around 100,000 clones, roughly nine tenths of them appearing once. Sequenced material: peripheral blood. The chain recombines TRBV5-4 with TRBJ1-1, with no clear D. The clonotype originates from an elderly woman with acute or convalescent COVID-19. The DNA for the CDR3 is TGTGCCAGCAGCTTGGAGGGTCGCGGGGCTGAAGCTTTCTTT. The encoded protein is CASSLEGRGAEAFF.